This T cell receptor (beta chain) was observed in a study of T cell responses to AZD1222 COVID-19 vaccine. Whole-study results and caveats: Just a handful of AZD1222 recipients were seropositive at baseline.

Assay used: immunoSEQ multiplex PCR; TCRdb lists only in-frame clones, some missing. The sample has over 140,000 clones; the top ten hold over 2%. Regarding this clone: Its specificity is not known.

The clonotype comes from an adult in good health. The sequenced sample consisted of peripheral blood.

In DNA, the CDR3 is TGCGCCAGCAGCCAAGAAGCAAGGCAGGGGTCCAATCAGCCCCAGCATTTT. Its protein is CASSQEARQGSNQPQHF. The chain recombines TRBV4-1 with TRBJ1-5; D is possibly TRBD1 (6 bases). This CDR3 spans 17 amino acids. Germline loops: CDR1 MGHRA, CDR2 YSYEKL. V was cut by 0 bases and J by 3 bases, with 15 bases left in between.